The present T cell receptor (beta chain) was sequenced within a study of response to subunit inactivated influenza vaccine. The germline gives CDR1 ENHRY, CDR2 SYGVKD. The CDR3 is made up of 14 amino acids. With V trimmed by 3 bases and J by 5 bases, 4 bases remained unmatched. MiXCR, run by TCRdb on the RT-PCR reads, gives a single entry per CDR3 protein. The table includes over 800,000 distinct CDR3 sequences, around 21% detected once. General observations from the study: Seasonal influenza vaccination, on each occasion, was suggested by the authors to recruit few new T cells.

This clonotype was picked up a small number of times. The antigen is unknown. The sequence derives from a middle-aged man who received an inactivated influenza vaccine. V gene TRBV10-3 combines with J gene TRBJ1-5, with 7 bases that match TRBD1. The source was PBMCs from blood, collected about 5 days after vaccination. DNA for the CDR3: TGTGCCATCAGTGACAGGGGGTCCGATCAGCCCCAGCATTTT. Translated: CAISDRGSDQPQHF.